These 8 T cell receptor beta chains originate from one sample sequenced in a study of post-analysis software for immune sequencing data. Whole-study results and caveats: There were roughly 5 TRBV segments more frequent in patients than controls, and TRBV5-6, TRBV5-1 and TRBV20-1 were among them.

No antigen is known for these receptors. Carried by the TCR beta cDNA libraries were unique molecular identifiers. One entry per CDR3 protein results from TCRdb running MiXCR on the PCR reads. The sample holds about 260,000 distinct CDR3 sequences, about 40% seen once. Sequencing was performed on blood. The source is a girl between 10 and 17 years old with multiple sclerosis.

This clonotype came up many times. The rearrangement links TRBV5-1 to TRBJ2-5; 12 bases match TRBD1. Germline V gene data show CDR1 as SGHRS and CDR2 as YFSETQ. V lost 4 bases to trimming and J lost 5 bases; unmatched junction nucleotides: 6. The CDR3 is 15 residues long. CDR3 DNA sequence: TGCGCCAGCAGCGTGGGACAGGGGGCGCGGGAGACCCAGTACTTC. Protein: CASSVGQGARETQYF. Variable domain in full (rest from reference TRBV5-1 and TRBJ2-5): KAGVTQTPRYLIKTRGQQVTLSCSPISGHRSVSWYQQTPGQGLQFLFEYFSETQRNKGNFPGRFSGRQFSNSRSEMNVSTLELGDSALYLCASSVGQGARETQYFGPGTRLLVL.

Concerning this clonotype itself: A much bigger clone sits one base away, suggesting this may be a read error. The chain is built from TRBV18 and TRBJ2-5; 8 bases match TRBD1. The CDR3 has 15 amino acids. Germline CDR1 and CDR2: KGHSH and LQKENI. The CDR3 loop is CAGSSLGTGQETQYF. The DNA of the CDR3 is TGTGCCGGCTCATCTTTAGGGACAGGACAAGAGACCCAGTACTTC.

Regarding this clonotype: At one end the junction does not follow the germline gene, possibly because of a read error. V is TRBV5-1 and J is TRBJ2-1; 13 nucleotides align to TRBD2. The germline V gene encodes CDR1 SGHRS and CDR2 YFSETQ. The CDR3 contains 16 residues. CDR3 amino acids: CAGSLHGTSGINEQFF. DNA of the CDR3: TGCGCCGGCAGCTTACATGGGACTAGCGGGATAAATGAGCAGTTCTTC.

The rearrangement joins TRBV5-1 to TRBJ2-1, with D possibly called TRBD1 or TRBD2 (5 bases each). Looked up from germline, CDR1 is SGHRS and CDR2 is YFSETQ. This CDR3 has 14 residues. The V end lost 0 bases, the J end lost 10 bases, and 14 bases lay between the germline ends. The CDR3 loop reads CASSLEGRAREQFF. Written as DNA, the CDR3 is TGCGCCAGCAGCTTGGAGGGACGAGCGCGAGAGCAGTTCTTC.

The chain employs TRBV29-1 and TRBJ2-2; D remains ambiguous. V was cut by 4 bases and J by 4 bases, with 10 bases left in between. This CDR3 contains 13 residues. Germline CDR1 is SQVTM and CDR2 is ANQGSEA. The CDR3, as DNA: TGCAGCGTTGGAACCTTAAGCACCGGGGAGCTGTTTTTT. This sequence encodes CSVGTLSTGELFF.

The gene calls are TRBV3-1 and TRBJ1-1; perhaps TRBD1 as D (5 bases). V lost 1 base, J lost 5 bases, and 8 bases lay in between. Germline CDR1 is LGHDT and CDR2 is YNNKEL (reference sequence). The CDR3 loop spans 13 amino acids. CDR3 sequence: CASSQGGMTEAFF. The CDR3 bases are TGTGCCAGCAGCCAAGGGGGGATGACTGAAGCTTTCTTT.

This clonotype appeared a few times. V gene TRBV5-1 combines with J gene TRBJ1-1; 9 bases agree with TRBD1. Germline CDR1 reads SGHRS; CDR2 reads YFSETQ. There are 15 residues in the CDR3. J was trimmed by 0 bases and V by 4 bases; bases with no gene match: 4. CDR3 sequence: CASSQRDRVNTEAFF. The DNA of the CDR3 is TGCGCCAGCAGCCAGCGGGACAGGGTGAACACTGAAGCTTTCTTT.

Turning to this clonotype: A read error may produce the germline difference seen at one junction end. The chain has TRBV12-3 or TRBV12-4 and TRBJ2-3; D uncertain. The CDR3 is made up of 15 amino acids. The CDR3, as DNA: TGTGCCAGCAGTTTAGGTGGGGTTGGCACAGATGCGCAGTATTTT. This sequence encodes CASSLGGVGTDAQYF.